These 13 T cell receptor beta chains were all obtained from the same sample, sequenced in a study of shared clonotypes between healthy human individuals. Assay: immunoSEQ multiplex PCR; the TCRdb copy retains only in-frame clones and omits some. The sample comprises 2 million to 2.5 million clones, around 95% of which are singletons, and 0.1% to 0.15% rests with the top ten. Sequencing was carried out using naive CD4+ T cells sorted from blood. Subset reported: CD45RA+ positively selected. The source of these receptors is a man between 18 and 35 years old in good health.

The chain links TRBV15 to TRBJ1-4, with 8 bases aligning to TRBD1. The CDR3 totals 14 residues. Losses at the gene ends were 4 bases for V and 7 bases for J; bases not matched to a gene: 5. The germline gives CDR1 LNHNV, CDR2 YYDKDF (reference sequence). The CDR3 bases are TGTGCCACCAGCAAAGGACAGGGATTTGAAAAACTGTTTTTT. Protein: CATSKGQGFEKLFF.

The chain joins TRBV6-1 to TRBJ2-5; a possible D gene is TRBD1 (5 bases). Germline-derived CDR1 and CDR2 are MNHNS and SASEGT. Trimming took 6 bases from V and 4 from J, leaving 12 bases between them. There are 13 residues in the CDR3. The CDR3 nucleotides are TGTGCCAGCAGGAACCAGGGCCGAGAGACCCAGTACTTC. Amino acids: CASRNQGRETQYF.

This chain connects TRBV4-2 to TRBJ2-7; D possibly corresponds to TRBD2 (6 bases). The V end lost 0 bases, the J end lost 5 bases, and 17 bases lay between the germline ends. The CDR3 is 16 residues long. Per the germline V gene, CDR1 is LGHNA and CDR2 is YNFKEQ. The CDR3 DNA follows: TGTGCCAGCAGCCAAGATACGGGAGAGGGGTCGAACGAGCAGTACTTC. It specifies CASSQDTGEGSNEQYF.

The chain is built from TRBV10-3 and TRBJ1-5; D is possibly TRBD1 (5 bases). V was trimmed by 7 bases and J by 5 bases, leaving 12 bases between them. Germline loops: CDR1 ENHRY, CDR2 SYGVKD. The CDR3 loop spans 13 amino acids. CDR3 sequence: CAIKGGGDQPQHF. CDR3 nucleotide sequence: TGTGCCATCAAGGGTGGAGGGGATCAGCCCCAGCATTTT.

CDR3 amino acids: CASSFSTGGDHSPLHF. The CDR3 nucleotides read TGTGCCAGCAGCTTCTCGACAGGAGGGGATCATTCACCCCTCCACTTT. The gene calls are TRBV11-2 and TRBJ1-6; a possible D gene is TRBD1 (6 bases). Germline CDR1 reads SGHAT; CDR2 reads FQNNGV. The CDR3 totals 16 residues. The V end lost 3 bases, the J end lost 8 bases, and 17 bases lay between the germline ends.

On this clone: Other DNA sequences within the sample encode an identical CDR3. The J gene is TRBJ1-2, the V gene TRBV28, with TRBD1 matching 7 bases. CDR3 length equals 13 residues. From germline, CDR1 is MDHEN and CDR2 SYDVKM. The V gene end was trimmed by 5 bases and the J gene end by 5 bases; junction bases not matched to a gene: 5. CDR3 DNA sequence: TGTGCCAGCAGTCGTACAGGGGATTATGGCTACACCTTC. Translating it yields CASSRTGDYGYTF.

Concerning this clone itself: This sample includes further DNA sequences coding for the same CDR3. This chain joins TRBV18 and TRBJ1-2, with 8 nucleotides matching TRBD1. J was trimmed by 3 bases and V by 3 bases; bases with no gene match: 0. In germline, CDR1 is KGHSH, CDR2 LQKENI. The CDR3 consists of 13 residues. CDR3 DNA: TGTGCCAGCTCACCGACAGGGGACTATGGCTACACCTTC. This codes for CASSPTGDYGYTF.

The table lists this clone with a few counts. The chain has TRBV2 and TRBJ1-6; D is undetermined. Germline assignment: CDR1 SNHLY and CDR2 FYNNEI. V lost 6 bases to trimming and J lost 6 bases, with 9 bases between them. The CDR3 is made up of 13 amino acids. CDR3 sequence (DNA): TGTGCCAGCAGCGCGACGGGTAATTCACCCCTCCACTTT. It codes for CASSATGNSPLHF. Full variable domain (remainder filled in from reference TRBV2 and TRBJ1-6): EPEVTQTPSHQVTQMGQEVILRCVPISNHLYFYWYRQILGQKVEFLVSFYNNEISEKSEIFDDQFSVERPDGSNFTLKIRSTKLEDSAMYFCASSATGNSPLHFGNGTRLTVT.

This sequence joins TRBV18 and TRBJ1-2; D uncertain. Germline CDR1 reads KGHSH; CDR2 reads LQKENI. V shed 3 bases and J shed 8 bases, with 13 bases lying between them. The CDR3 runs to 13 residues. The CDR3 DNA reads as TGTGCCAGCTCACCGGATGGGGTAGGCGGCTACACCTTC. Translated: CASSPDGVGGYTF.

CDR3 sequence (DNA): TGCGCCAGCAGCCAACAGGGGGCTGGCGAGCAGTACTTC. Translating gives CASSQQGAGEQYF. V and J are TRBV4-1 and TRBJ2-7; TRBD1 matches at 8 bases. In germline, CDR1 is MGHRA, CDR2 YSYEKL. The ends lost 2 bases at V and 6 bases at J; junction bases unmatched: 3. The CDR3 is made up of 13 amino acids.

V usage is TRBV7-9 and J usage is TRBJ2-6; no definite D call. The CDR3 is made up of 13 amino acids. The germline V gene encodes CDR1 SEHNR and CDR2 FQNEAQ (reference sequence). The V gene lost 8 bases and the J gene lost 0 bases, with 5 bases spanning the gap. CDR3 DNA sequence: TGTGCCAGCTCCGGCTCTGGGGCCAACGTCCTGACTTTC. Protein sequence: CASSGSGANVLTF.

The rearrangement joins TRBV7-9 to TRBJ2-7; weak D call: TRBD2 (6 bases). Trimming stripped 6 bases from V and 3 bases from J, with 15 bases between. Germline lookup yields CDR1 SEHNR and CDR2 FQNEAQ (reference sequence). This CDR3 is 14 amino acids long. This CDR3 reads CASRPSSGLYEQYF. The CDR3 DNA reads as TGTGCCAGCAGGCCCAGTAGCGGCCTCTACGAGCAGTACTTC.

As to this clone: The sample carries other DNA sequences with the same CDR3. The chain uses TRBV6-1 and TRBJ2-3; D unclear. Looked up from germline, CDR1 is MNHNS and CDR2 is SASEGT. CDR3 length: 14 residues. The V and J ends lost 4 bases and 4 bases respectively, with 12 bases between them. The CDR3 nucleotides read TGTGCCAGCAGTGGGACGGGTGGGGCAGATACGCAGTATTTT. Residues: CASSGTGGADTQYF.